These 16 T cell receptor beta chains originate from one sample sequenced in a study of OX40 agonist ivuxolimab in advanced cancers. Data came from immunoSEQ multiplex PCR; TCRdb stores just in-frame clones and leaves some out. The sample records more than 65,000 clones, approximately 81% being singletons. The specimen was CD4+ or CD8+ T cells sorted from blood, collected in a trial of the OX40 agonist ivuxolimab. These receptors came from an adult with an advanced solid tumor such as melanoma, head and neck, liver or kidney cancer.

J is TRBJ2-5 and V is TRBV7-3; TRBD2 matches 10 bases. Near its end, the DNA agrees better with TRBJ2-7, so the J call may be wrong. The CDR3 has 15 residues. The germline CDR1 and CDR2 sequences are SGHTA and FQGTGA. The CDR3 sequence is CASSYRSGRRNEQYF. CDR3 DNA sequence: TGTGCCAGCAGCTACCGTAGCGGGAGGAGAAACGAGCAGTACTTC.

CDR3: CASSPGVRDNEQFF. The CDR3 DNA reads TGTGCCAGCAGCCCCGGGGTTCGAGACAATGAGCAGTTCTTC. The gene calls are TRBV11-2 and TRBJ2-1; a possible D gene is TRBD2 (5 bases). The CDR3 spans 14 residues. V was shortened by 5 bases and J by 5 bases, with 13 bases between the two germline ends. Germline lookup yields CDR1 SGHAT and CDR2 FQNNGV.

This chain uses TRBV18 with TRBJ1-1; TRBD1 agrees at 7 bases. Per germline, CDR1 KGHSH and CDR2 LQKENI. The length of the CDR3 is 13 residues. The ends lost 6 bases at V and 1 base at J; junction bases unmatched: 2. CDR3 DNA: TGTGCCAGCTCCCAGGGGGAGAACACTGAAGCTTTCTTT. Translation gives CASSQGENTEAFF.

In nucleotides, the CDR3 is TGCGCCAGCTCTTACGGGACCCAGAACACCGGGGAGCTGTTTTTT. Its protein is CASSYGTQNTGELFF. The rearrangement links TRBV5-1 to TRBJ2-2; TRBD1 or TRBD2 may be the D gene (5 bases each). This CDR3 spans 15 amino acids. The V end was cut by 7 bases, the J end by 1 base, with 14 bases between. Per germline, CDR1 SGHRS and CDR2 YFSETQ.

V usage is TRBV5-5 and J usage is TRBJ1-4; no clear D. Germline loops: CDR1 SGHKS, CDR2 YYEKEE (reference sequence). The CDR3 contains 14 residues. Between the trimmed V and J ends, which lost 1 base and 7 bases, there was a span of 11 bases. CDR3 amino acids: CASSLLGGPEKLFF. The CDR3, as DNA: TGTGCCAGCAGCTTGTTGGGAGGGCCTGAAAAACTGTTTTTT.

The rearrangement uses TRBV10-3 and TRBJ1-1; the D gene is possibly TRBD1 (6 bases). Per the germline V gene, CDR1 is ENHRY and CDR2 is SYGVKD. Trimming took off 8 bases at V and 1 base at J, with 11 bases between the two ends. This CDR3 region has 13 residues. The CDR3 is CAIGWGANTEAFF. The CDR3 DNA is TGTGCCATCGGCTGGGGGGCGAACACTGAAGCTTTCTTT.

The CDR3 sequence is CASSSRTGGPSGYTF. CDR3 DNA sequence: TGTGCCAGCAGCTCAAGGACAGGGGGCCCGAGTGGCTACACCTTC. The chain couples TRBV5-5 to TRBJ1-2; 11 bases align to TRBD1. The CDR3 covers 15 residues. J gave up 7 bases and V 3 bases, and 8 bases lay outside the gene matches. Looked up from germline, CDR1 is SGHKS and CDR2 is YYEKEE (reference sequence).

The chain uses TRBV28 and TRBJ2-7; a possible D gene is TRBD2 (6 bases). V lost 4 bases and J 1 base, leaving 11 bases between the germline ends. Germline V gene lookup returns CDR1 MDHEN and CDR2 SYDVKM. The CDR3 extends over 14 amino acids. Written as DNA, the CDR3 is TGTGCCAGCAGTTCCTGGGGAGGATCCTACGAGCAGTACTTC. Protein product: CASSSWGGSYEQYF.

The gene calls are TRBV7-2 and TRBJ1-5; no clear D gene. The germline V gene has CDR1 SGHTA and CDR2 FQGNSA. V lost 5 bases and J 3 bases, leaving 5 bases between the germline ends. The CDR3 loop spans 12 amino acids. In DNA, the CDR3 is TGTGCCAGCAGCGAGTACAATCAGCCCCAGCATTTT. It specifies CASSEYNQPQHF.

This chain links TRBV6-5 with TRBJ2-3; D gene uncertain. The ends were cut back, 7 bases at V and 1 base at J, with 9 bases in the middle. This CDR3 is built from 13 residues. Germline values: CDR1 MNHEY, CDR2 SVGAGI. The CDR3 region has the DNA TGTGCCAGCAAAACGTACGGCACAGATACGCAGTATTTT. It yields the protein CASKTYGTDTQYF.

The rearrangement joins TRBV29-1 to TRBJ1-1, with D possibly being TRBD1 (6 bases). Trimming pared 6 bases from V and 1 base from J, leaving 12 bases between. The CDR3 is 13 amino acids. Germline V gives CDR1 SQVTM, CDR2 ANQGSEA. The CDR3 sequence: CSVLRGGNTEAFF. In DNA, the CDR3 is TGCAGCGTCCTCAGAGGGGGGAACACTGAAGCTTTCTTT. Full variable domain (missing parts from reference TRBV29-1 and TRBJ1-1): SAVISQKPSRDICQRGTSLTIQCQVDSQVTMMFWYRQQPGQSLTLIATANQGSEATYESGFVIDKFPISRPNLTFSTLTVSNMSPEDSSIYLCSVLRGGNTEAFFGQGTRLTVV.

V and J are TRBV6-1 and TRBJ2-7, with a weak D call TRBD2 (5 bases). The CDR3 consists of 12 residues. The germline gives CDR1 MNHNS, CDR2 SASEGT. V shed 3 bases and J shed 13 bases, with 16 bases lying between them. The DNA for the CDR3 is TGTGCCAGCAGTGAGCCTTGGACTGCGCATTACTTC. Translation gives CASSEPWTAHYF.

The chain couples TRBV6-1 to TRBJ2-7; no clear D gene. CDR1 and CDR2 from the germline V gene are MNHNS and SASEGT. V lost 4 bases and J lost 0, with 1 base in between. The CDR3 has 11 residues. CDR3 amino acids: CASSASYEQYF. Written as DNA, the CDR3 is TGTGCCAGCAGTGCCTCCTACGAGCAGTACTTC.

The rearrangement joins TRBV5-6 to TRBJ1-2; TRBD1 agrees at 11 bases. Germline-derived CDR1 and CDR2 are SGHDT and YYEEEE. The V gene end was trimmed by 0 bases and the J gene end by 7 bases; junction bases not matched to a gene: 5. This CDR3 comprises 15 residues. The CDR3 coding sequence is TGTGCCAGCAGCTTGGTGGGGACAGGGGGTGCTGGCTACACCTTC. Translation gives CASSLVGTGGAGYTF.

This clone was seen a few times. This chain connects TRBV5-1 to TRBJ2-7, with D unclear. The CDR3 runs 14 residues. The V end lost 0 bases, the J end lost 1 base, and 8 bases lay between the germline ends. The germline CDR1 and CDR2 sequences are SGHRS and YFSETQ. CDR3: CASSLEAQSYEQYF. CDR3 DNA sequence: TGCGCCAGCAGCTTGGAGGCACAGTCCTACGAGCAGTACTTC.

The chain recombines TRBV19 with TRBJ1-2; weak D call: TRBD1 (6 bases). V was trimmed by 3 bases and J by 5 bases, leaving 10 bases between them. Looked up from germline, CDR1 is LNHDA and CDR2 is SQIVND (reference sequence). This CDR3 contains 13 residues. Here the CDR3 DNA reads TGTGCCAGTAGTATGAGGACAGAATATGGCTACACCTTC. Amino acid sequence: CASSMRTEYGYTF.